This is a list of T cell receptor beta chains from one sample in a study of T cell changes during pregnancy in multiple sclerosis. Clones were read by immunoSEQ multiplex PCR, and TCRdb kept only the in-frame ones, dropping some. The sample gives some 47,000 clones, approximately 96% of which show up once; approximately 1% is in the top ten. Material: peripheral blood, obtained in the second trimester of pregnancy. Every receptor here comes from a female donor with multiple sclerosis, enrolled in a pregnancy study. Each CDR3 is given with its conserved first and last residue.

TRBJ2-1 | TRBV19 | 19 | CASSRAGQGNSGGGREQFF
TRBJ2-7 | TRBV2 | 13 | CASKMTVSYEQYF
TRBJ2-2 | TRBV7-6 | 12 | CASSPGDRELFF
TRBJ2-3 | TRBV2 | 14 | CASSGNGFPDTQYF
TRBJ2-7 | TRBV7-6 | 14 | CASSLAQNSYEQYF
TRBJ2-5 | TRBV19 | 20 | CASSPSWGDRGVPVQETQYF
TRBJ1-2 | TRBV10-3 | 16 | CAISGRQGEFFGGYTF
TRBJ2-3 | TRBV5-4 | 16 | CASSRQGPGGTDTQYF
TRBJ2-7 | TRBV5-6 | 13 | CASSLGSSYEQYF
TRBJ1-4 | TRBV28 | 14 | CASSLPGINEKLFF
TRBJ1-6 | TRBV2 | 13 | CASIGDRNSPLHF
TRBJ2-1 | TRBV7-3 | 15 | CASSLTGGFTNEQFF
TRBJ1-1 | TRBV7-3 | 14 | CASSAQGADTEAFF
TRBJ2-7 | TRBV11-2 | 13 | CASSRGLDTEQYF
TRBJ2-1 | TRBV4-3 | 15 | CASSQGTSGGTEQFF
TRBJ2-7 | TRBV7-9 | 15 | CASSHLRDTLRGSYF
TRBJ1-5 | TRBV19 | 13 | CASSELGNQPQHF
TRBJ2-6 | TRBV5-1 | 19 | CASKTTLGPSSSGANVLTF